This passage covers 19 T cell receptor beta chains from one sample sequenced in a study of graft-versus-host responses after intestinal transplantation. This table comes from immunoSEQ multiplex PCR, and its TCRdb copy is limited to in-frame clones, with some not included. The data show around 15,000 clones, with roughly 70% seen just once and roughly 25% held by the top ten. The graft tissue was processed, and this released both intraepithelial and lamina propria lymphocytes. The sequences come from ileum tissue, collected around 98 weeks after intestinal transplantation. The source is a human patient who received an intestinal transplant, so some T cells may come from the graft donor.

CDR3 nucleotide sequence: TGTGCCAGCAGCTTACTAGCGGGCTCCTACAATGAGCAGTTCTTC. It is translated as CASSLLAGSYNEQFF. This chain uses TRBV7-9 with TRBJ2-1; TRBD2 aligns across 8 bases. The CDR3 has 15 residues. Germline V gives CDR1 SEHNR, CDR2 FQNEAQ (reference sequence). V gave up 2 bases and J gave up 0 bases; unmatched junction bases: 0.

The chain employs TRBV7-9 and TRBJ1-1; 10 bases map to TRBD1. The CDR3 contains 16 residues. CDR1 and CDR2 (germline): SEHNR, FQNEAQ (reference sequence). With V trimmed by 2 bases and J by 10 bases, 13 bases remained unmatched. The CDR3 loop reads CASSLSGTGALLGAFF. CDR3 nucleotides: TGTGCCAGCAGCTTATCCGGGACAGGGGCCCTACTGGGAGCTTTCTTT.

The CDR3 DNA is TGTGCCAGCAGCAAAGGGGGGGCGCAGTTTGGCGGGGAGCTGTTTTTT. Protein sequence: CASSKGGAQFGGELFF. The chain is built from TRBV7-2 and TRBJ2-2; tentative D call: TRBD2 (7 bases). Trimming cost V 5 bases and J 7 bases, with 20 bases left between them. This CDR3 region has 16 residues. Germline assignment: CDR1 SGHTA and CDR2 FQGNSA.

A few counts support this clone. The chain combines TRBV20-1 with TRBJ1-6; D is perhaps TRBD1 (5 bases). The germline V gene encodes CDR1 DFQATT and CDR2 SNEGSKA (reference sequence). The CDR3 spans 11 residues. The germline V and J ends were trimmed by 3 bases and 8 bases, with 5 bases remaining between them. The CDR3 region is CSASRDSPLHF. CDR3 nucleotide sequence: TGCAGTGCTAGCAGGGATTCACCCCTCCACTTT.

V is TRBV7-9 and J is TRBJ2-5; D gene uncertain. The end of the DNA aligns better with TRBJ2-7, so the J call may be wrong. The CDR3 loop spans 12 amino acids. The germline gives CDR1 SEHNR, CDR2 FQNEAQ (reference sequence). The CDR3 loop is CASSLPPYEQYF. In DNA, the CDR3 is TGTGCCAGCAGCCTGCCGCCCTACGAGCAGTACTTC.

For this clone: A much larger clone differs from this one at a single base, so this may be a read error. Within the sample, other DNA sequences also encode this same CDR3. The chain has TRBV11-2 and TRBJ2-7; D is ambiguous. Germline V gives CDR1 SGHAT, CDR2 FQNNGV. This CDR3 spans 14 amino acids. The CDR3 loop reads CASSLENLWYEQYF. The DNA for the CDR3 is TGCGCCAGCAGCTTAGAAAACTTGTGGTACGAGCAGTACTTC. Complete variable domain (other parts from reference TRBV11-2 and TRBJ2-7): EAGVAQSPRYKIIEKRQSVAFWCNPISGHATLYWYQQILGQGPKLLIQFQNNGVVDDSQLPKDRFSAERLKGVDSTLKIQPAKLEDSAVYLCASSLENLWYEQYFGPGTRLTVT.

CDR3 DNA sequence: TGTGCCAGTAGTAGGTCAGGGGGCGTGGGCAATCAGCCCCAGCATTTT. This encodes CASSRSGGVGNQPQHF. The chain joins TRBV19 to TRBJ1-5; 8 bases match TRBD1. There are 16 residues in the CDR3. With V trimmed by 4 bases and J by 2 bases, 7 bases remained unmatched. Germline CDR1 and CDR2: LNHDA and SQIVND (reference sequence).

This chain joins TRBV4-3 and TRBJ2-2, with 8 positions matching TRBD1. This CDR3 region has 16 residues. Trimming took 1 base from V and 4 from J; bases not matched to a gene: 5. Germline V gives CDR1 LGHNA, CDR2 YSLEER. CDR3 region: CASSQVGQVATGELFF. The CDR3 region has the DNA TGCGCCAGCAGCCAAGTGGGACAGGTTGCCACCGGGGAGCTGTTTTTT.

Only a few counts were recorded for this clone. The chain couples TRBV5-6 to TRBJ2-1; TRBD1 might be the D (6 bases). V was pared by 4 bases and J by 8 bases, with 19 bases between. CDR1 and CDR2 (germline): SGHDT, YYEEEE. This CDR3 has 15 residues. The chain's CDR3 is CASSPTGMVDDEQFF. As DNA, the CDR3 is TGTGCCAGCAGCCCTACAGGGATGGTAGACGATGAGCAGTTCTTC.

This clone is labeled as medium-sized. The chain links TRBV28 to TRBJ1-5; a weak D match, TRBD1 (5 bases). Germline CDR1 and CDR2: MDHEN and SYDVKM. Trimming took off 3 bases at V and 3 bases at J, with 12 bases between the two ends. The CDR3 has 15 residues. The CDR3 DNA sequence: TGTGCCAGCAGTTTGATGCTACAGGACAATCAGCCCCAGCATTTT. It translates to CASSLMLQDNQPQHF.

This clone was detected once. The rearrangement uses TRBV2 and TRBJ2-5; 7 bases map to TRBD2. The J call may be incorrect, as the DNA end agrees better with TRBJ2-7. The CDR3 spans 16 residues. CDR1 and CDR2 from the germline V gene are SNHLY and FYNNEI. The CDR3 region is CASMAGATINSYEQYF. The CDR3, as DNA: TGTGCCAGCATGGCGGGAGCAACAATAAACTCCTACGAGCAGTACTTC.

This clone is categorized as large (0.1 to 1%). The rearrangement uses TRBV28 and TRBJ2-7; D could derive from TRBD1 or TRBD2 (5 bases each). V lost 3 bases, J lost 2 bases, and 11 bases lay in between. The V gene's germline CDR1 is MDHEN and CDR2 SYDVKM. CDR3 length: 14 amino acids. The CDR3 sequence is CASSFGDATYEQYF. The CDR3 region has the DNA TGTGCCAGCAGTTTTGGGGACGCGACCTACGAGCAGTACTTC. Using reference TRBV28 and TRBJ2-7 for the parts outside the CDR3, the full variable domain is DVKVTQSSRYLVKRTGEKVFLECVQDMDHENMFWYRQDPGLGLRLIYFSYDVKMKEKGDIPEGYSVSREKKERFSLILESASTNQTSMYLCASSFGDATYEQYFGPGTRLTVT.

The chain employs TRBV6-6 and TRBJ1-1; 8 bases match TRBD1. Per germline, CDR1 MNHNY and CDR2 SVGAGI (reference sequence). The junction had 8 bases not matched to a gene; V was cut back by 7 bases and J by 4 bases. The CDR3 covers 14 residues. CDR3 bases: TGTGCCAGCACCCTAGACAGGGGCGCCACTGAAGCTTTCTTT. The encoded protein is CASTLDRGATEAFF.

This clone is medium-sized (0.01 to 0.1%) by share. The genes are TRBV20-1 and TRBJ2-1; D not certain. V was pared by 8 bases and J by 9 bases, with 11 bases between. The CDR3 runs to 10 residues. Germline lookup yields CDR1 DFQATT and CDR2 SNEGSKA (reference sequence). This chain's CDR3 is CSSHYVEQFF. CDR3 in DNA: TGCAGTTCGCATTACGTTGAGCAGTTCTTC.

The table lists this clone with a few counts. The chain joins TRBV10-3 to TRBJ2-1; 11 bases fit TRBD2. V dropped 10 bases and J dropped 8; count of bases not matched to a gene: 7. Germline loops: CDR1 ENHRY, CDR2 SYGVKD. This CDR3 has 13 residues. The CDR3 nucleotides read TGTGCCACGAGTAGCGGGAGGGTAGATGAGCAGTTCTTC. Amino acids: CATSSGRVDEQFF.

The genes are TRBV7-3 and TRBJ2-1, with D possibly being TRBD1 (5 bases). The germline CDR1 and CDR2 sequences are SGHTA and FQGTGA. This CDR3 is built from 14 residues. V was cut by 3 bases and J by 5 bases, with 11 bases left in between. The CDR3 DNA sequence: TGTGCCAGCAGCTTCTCAGGCAGGGACAATGAGCAGTTCTTC. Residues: CASSFSGRDNEQFF.

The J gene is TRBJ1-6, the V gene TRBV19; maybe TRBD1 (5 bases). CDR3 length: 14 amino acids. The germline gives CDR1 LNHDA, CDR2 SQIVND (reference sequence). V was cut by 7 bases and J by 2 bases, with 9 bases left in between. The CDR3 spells CASTLGAYNSPLHF. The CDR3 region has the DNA TGTGCCAGTACCTTGGGGGCCTATAATTCACCCCTCCACTTT.

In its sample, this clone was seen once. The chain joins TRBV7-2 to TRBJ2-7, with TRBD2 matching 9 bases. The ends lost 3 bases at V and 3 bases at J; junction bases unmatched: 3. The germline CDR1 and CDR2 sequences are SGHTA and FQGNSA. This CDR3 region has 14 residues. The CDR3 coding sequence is TGTGCCAGCAGCTTTAGGCGGGAGGGCTACGAGCAGTACTTC. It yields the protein CASSFRREGYEQYF.

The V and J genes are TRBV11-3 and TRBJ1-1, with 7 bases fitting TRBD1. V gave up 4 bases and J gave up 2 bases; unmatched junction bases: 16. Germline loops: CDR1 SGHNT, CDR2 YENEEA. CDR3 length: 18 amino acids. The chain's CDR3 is CASSSYTRKDRENTEAFF. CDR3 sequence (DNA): TGTGCCAGCAGCTCTTACACGAGAAAAGACAGGGAAAACACTGAAGCTTTCTTT.